A selection of T cell receptor beta chains follows, all from one sample in a study of blood T cells in healthy people across ages. TCRdb used MiXCR to reprocess the 5' RACE reads, holding one entry per CDR3 protein. The sample shows hundreds of thousands of distinct CDR3 sequences, 58% of them seen only once. Material for sequencing was blood. The receptors here all came from a man between 60 and 75 years old in good health. Each CDR3 is given with its conserved first and last residue. The order of the fields is V gene, D gene, clone size, J gene, CDR3 protein, CDR3 DNA. The D gene is left open where the match is weak. Not all rows give a size; the values are once, few, many and, for expanded clones, a class.

V gene: TRBV9
D gene: TRBD2
clone size: -
J gene: TRBJ2-1
CDR3 protein: CASSVAPGGGNEQFF
CDR3 DNA: TGTGCCAGCAGCGTAGCCCCTGGGGGGGGCAATGAGCAGTTCTTC

V gene: TRBV3-1
D gene: TRBD2
clone size: -
J gene: TRBJ2-1
CDR3 protein: CASSQRDYPYNEQFF
CDR3 DNA: TGTGCCAGCAGCCAACGGGACTATCCCTACAATGAGCAGTTCTTC

V gene: TRBV10-2
D gene: TRBD2
clone size: once
J gene: TRBJ2-5
CDR3 protein: CASNPGLAGIETQYF
CDR3 DNA: TGCGCCAGCAACCCCGGACTAGCGGGGATTGAGACCCAGTACTTC

V gene: TRBV24-1
D gene: -
clone size: -
J gene: TRBJ1-2
CDR3 protein: CATSPGAPSNYGYTF
CDR3 DNA: TGTGCCACCAGTCCAGGGGCCCCCTCTAACTATGGCTACACCTTC

V gene: TRBV9
D gene: TRBD1
clone size: -
J gene: TRBJ2-7
CDR3 protein: CASSMGGEGQGLSYERYF
CDR3 DNA: TGTGCCAGCAGCATGGGGGGAGAAGGACAGGGTTTATCCTACGAGCGGTACTTC

V gene: TRBV5-1
D gene: -
clone size: -
J gene: TRBJ2-1
CDR3 protein: CASSLASSGNEQFF
CDR3 DNA: TGCGCCAGCAGCTTGGCCAGCAGCGGCAATGAGCAGTTCTTC

V gene: TRBV18
D gene: -
clone size: -
J gene: TRBJ1-1
CDR3 protein: CASSPPRGNTEAFF
CDR3 DNA: TGTGCCAGCTCACCACCGCGCGGAAACACTGAAGCTTTCTTT

V gene: TRBV20-1
D gene: -
clone size: once
J gene: TRBJ1-6
CDR3 protein: CSARGTTPLHF
CDR3 DNA: TGCAGTGCTAGAGGGACCACTCCCCTCCACTTT

V gene: TRBV20-1
D gene: TRBD2
clone size: -
J gene: TRBJ2-3
CDR3 protein: CSTLAGDTDTQYF
CDR3 DNA: TGCAGTACCTTAGCGGGGGATACAGATACGCAGTATTTT

V gene: TRBV12-3/TRBV12-4
D gene: -
clone size: -
J gene: TRBJ1-2
CDR3 protein: CASSPSPDIYGYTF
CDR3 DNA: TGTGCCAGCAGTCCTAGTCCGGACATTTATGGCTACACCTTC

V gene: TRBV15
D gene: TRBD2
clone size: -
J gene: TRBJ2-3
CDR3 protein: CATSSLGGGTQYF
CDR3 DNA: TGTGCCACCAGCAGTCTAGGCGGGGGTACGCAGTATTTT

V gene: TRBV24-1
D gene: -
clone size: many
J gene: TRBJ2-5
CDR3 protein: CATSDPTGFGTQYF
CDR3 DNA: TGTGCCACCAGTGACCCGACAGGTTTTGGGACCCAGTACTTC

V gene: TRBV7-2
D gene: -
clone size: -
J gene: TRBJ2-3
CDR3 protein: CASSLGVGGGSTDTQYF
CDR3 DNA: TGTGCCAGCAGCTTGGGCGTTGGAGGGGGTAGCACAGATACGCAGTATTTT

V gene: TRBV27
D gene: -
clone size: -
J gene: TRBJ2-1
CDR3 protein: CASSPQGGAEQFF
CDR3 DNA: TGTGCCAGCAGCCCCCAAGGGGGGGCCGAGCAGTTCTTC

V gene: TRBV20-1
D gene: -
clone size: few
J gene: TRBJ2-5
CDR3 protein: CSALSVSGQETQYF
CDR3 DNA: TGCAGTGCTTTGTCTGTAAGCGGACAAGAGACCCAGTACTTC

V gene: TRBV6-6
D gene: -
clone size: -
J gene: TRBJ2-7
CDR3 protein: CASTRGQGSYEQYF
CDR3 DNA: TGTGCCAGCACCCGAGGGCAGGGGTCCTACGAGCAGTACTTC

V gene: TRBV7-9
D gene: -
clone size: -
J gene: TRBJ1-1
CDR3 protein: CASSLLSMNTEAFF
CDR3 DNA: TGTGCCAGCAGCTTACTGAGCATGAACACTGAAGCTTTCTTT

V gene: TRBV7-2
D gene: -
clone size: few
J gene: TRBJ2-1
CDR3 protein: CASSFGNRAQRYNEQFF
CDR3 DNA: TGTGCCAGCAGCTTCGGAAACAGAGCCCAACGTTACAATGAGCAGTTCTTC

V gene: TRBV20-1
D gene: TRBD2
clone size: -
J gene: TRBJ2-5
CDR3 protein: CSATSGGAGIETQYF
CDR3 DNA: TGCAGTGCTACCAGCGGGGGGGCCGGGATTGAGACCCAGTACTTC

V gene: TRBV5-4
D gene: -
clone size: once
J gene: TRBJ2-1
CDR3 protein: CASSFSSIEQFF
CDR3 DNA: TGTGCCAGCAGCTTTTCGTCGATCGAGCAGTTCTTC

V gene: TRBV10-3
D gene: TRBD2
clone size: -
J gene: TRBJ2-7
CDR3 protein: CAISEWASGGTVNEQYF
CDR3 DNA: TGTGCCATCAGTGAGTGGGCTAGCGGGGGAACCGTGAACGAGCAGTACTTC

V gene: TRBV12-3/TRBV12-4
D gene: -
clone size: -
J gene: TRBJ2-5
CDR3 protein: CASSLVGSDQETQYF
CDR3 DNA: TGTGCCAGCAGTTTAGTTGGGTCGGATCAAGAGACCCAGTACTTC